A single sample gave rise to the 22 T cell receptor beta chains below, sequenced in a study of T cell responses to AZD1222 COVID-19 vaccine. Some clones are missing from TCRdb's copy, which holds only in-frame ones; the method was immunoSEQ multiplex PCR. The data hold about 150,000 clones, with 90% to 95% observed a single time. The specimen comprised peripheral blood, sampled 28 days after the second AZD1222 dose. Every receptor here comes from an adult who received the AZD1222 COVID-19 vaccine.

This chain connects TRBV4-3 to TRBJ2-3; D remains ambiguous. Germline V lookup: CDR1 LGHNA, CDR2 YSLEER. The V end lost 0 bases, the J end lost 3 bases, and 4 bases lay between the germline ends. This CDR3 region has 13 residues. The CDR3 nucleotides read TGCGCCAGCAGCCAAGACCGGACAGATACGCAGTATTTT. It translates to CASSQDRTDTQYF.

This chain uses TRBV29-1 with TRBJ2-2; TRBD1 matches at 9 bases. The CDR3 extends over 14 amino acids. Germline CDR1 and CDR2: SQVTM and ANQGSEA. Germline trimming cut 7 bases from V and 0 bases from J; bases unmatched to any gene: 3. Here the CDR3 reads CSARTGANTGELFF. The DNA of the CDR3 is TGCAGCGCTAGGACAGGGGCGAACACCGGGGAGCTGTTTTTT.

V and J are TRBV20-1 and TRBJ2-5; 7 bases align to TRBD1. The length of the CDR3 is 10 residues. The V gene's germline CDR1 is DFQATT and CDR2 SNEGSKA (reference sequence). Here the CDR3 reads CNDRAETQYF. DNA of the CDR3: TGCAATGACAGGGCTGAGACCCAGTACTTC.

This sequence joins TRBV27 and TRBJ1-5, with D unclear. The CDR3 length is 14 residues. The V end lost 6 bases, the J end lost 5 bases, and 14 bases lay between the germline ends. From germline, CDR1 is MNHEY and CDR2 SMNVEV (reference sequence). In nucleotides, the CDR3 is TGTGCCAGCAGAATCAGACGACTTTATCAGCCCCAGCATTTT. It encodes CASRIRRLYQPQHF.

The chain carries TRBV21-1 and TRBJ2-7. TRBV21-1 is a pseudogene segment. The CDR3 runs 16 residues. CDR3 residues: CASSKRQLLPLYEQYF. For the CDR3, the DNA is TGTGCCAGCAGCAAACGGCAACTCCTTCCATTGTACGAGCAGTACTTC.

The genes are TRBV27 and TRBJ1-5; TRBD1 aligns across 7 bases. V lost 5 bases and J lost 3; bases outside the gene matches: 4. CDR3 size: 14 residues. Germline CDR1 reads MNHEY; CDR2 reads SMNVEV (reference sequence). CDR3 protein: CASSPGTVNQPQHF. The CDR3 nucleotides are TGTGCCAGCAGTCCCGGGACAGTCAATCAGCCCCAGCATTTT.

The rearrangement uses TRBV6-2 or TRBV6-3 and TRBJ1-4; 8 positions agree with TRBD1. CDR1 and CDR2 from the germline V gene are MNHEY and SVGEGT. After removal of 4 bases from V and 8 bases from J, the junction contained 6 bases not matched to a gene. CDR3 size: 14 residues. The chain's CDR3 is CASSSETGVEKLFF. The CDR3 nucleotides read TGTGCCAGCAGTTCCGAGACAGGGGTCGAAAAACTGTTTTTT.

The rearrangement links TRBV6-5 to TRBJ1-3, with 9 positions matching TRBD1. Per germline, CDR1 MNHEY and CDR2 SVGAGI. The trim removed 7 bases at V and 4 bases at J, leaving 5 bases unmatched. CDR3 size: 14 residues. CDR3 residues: CASTIDRGGNTIYF. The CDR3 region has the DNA TGTGCCAGCACCATAGACAGGGGGGGAAACACCATATATTTT.

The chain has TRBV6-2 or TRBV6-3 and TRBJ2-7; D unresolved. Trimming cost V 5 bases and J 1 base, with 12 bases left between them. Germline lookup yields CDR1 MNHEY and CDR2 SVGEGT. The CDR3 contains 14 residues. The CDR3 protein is CASSDVGGSYEQYF. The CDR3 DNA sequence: TGTGCCAGCAGTGACGTAGGTGGGTCCTACGAGCAGTACTTC.

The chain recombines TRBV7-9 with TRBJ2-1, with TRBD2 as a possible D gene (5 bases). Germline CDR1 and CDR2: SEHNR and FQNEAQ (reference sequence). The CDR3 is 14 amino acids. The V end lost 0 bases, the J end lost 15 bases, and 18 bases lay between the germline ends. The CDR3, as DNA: TGTGCCAGCAGCTTAGCAGGAGGAGGACCCCACCCGTTCTTC. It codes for CASSLAGGGPHPFF.

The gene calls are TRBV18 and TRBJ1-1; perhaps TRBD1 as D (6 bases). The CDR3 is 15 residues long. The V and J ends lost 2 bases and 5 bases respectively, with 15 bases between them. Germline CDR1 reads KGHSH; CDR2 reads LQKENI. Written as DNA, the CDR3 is TGTGCCAGCTCACCAGATGACAGGTCAAGGACTGAAGCTTTCTTT. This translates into CASSPDDRSRTEAFF.

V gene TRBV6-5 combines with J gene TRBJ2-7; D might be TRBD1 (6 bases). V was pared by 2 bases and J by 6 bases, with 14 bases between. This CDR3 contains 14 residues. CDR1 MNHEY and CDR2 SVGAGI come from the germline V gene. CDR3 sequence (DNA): TGTGCCAGCAGTTACAGGCGACAGGTCCCCGAGCAGTACTTC. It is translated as CASSYRRQVPEQYF.

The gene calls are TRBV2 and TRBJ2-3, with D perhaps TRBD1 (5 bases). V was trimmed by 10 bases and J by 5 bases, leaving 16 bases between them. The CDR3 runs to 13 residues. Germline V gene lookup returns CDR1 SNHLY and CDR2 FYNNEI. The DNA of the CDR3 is TGTGCCACTCGTTCCAGGGCGTTAGATACGCAGTATTTT. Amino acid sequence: CATRSRALDTQYF. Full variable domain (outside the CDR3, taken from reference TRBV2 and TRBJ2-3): EPEVTQTPSHQVTQMGQEVILRCVPISNHLYFYWYRQILGQKVEFLVSFYNNEISEKSEIFDDQFSVERPDGSNFTLKIRSTKLEDSAMYFCATRSRALDTQYFGPGTRLTVL.

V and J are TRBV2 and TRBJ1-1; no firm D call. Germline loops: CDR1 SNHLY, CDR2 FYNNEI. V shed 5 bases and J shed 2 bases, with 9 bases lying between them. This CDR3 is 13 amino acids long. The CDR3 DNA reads TGTGCCAGCAGTTTAGAAGTCAACACTGAAGCTTTCTTT. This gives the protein CASSLEVNTEAFF. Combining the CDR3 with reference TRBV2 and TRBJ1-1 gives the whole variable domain EPEVTQTPSHQVTQMGQEVILRCVPISNHLYFYWYRQILGQKVEFLVSFYNNEISEKSEIFDDQFSVERPDGSNFTLKIRSTKLEDSAMYFCASSLEVNTEAFFGQGTRLTVV.

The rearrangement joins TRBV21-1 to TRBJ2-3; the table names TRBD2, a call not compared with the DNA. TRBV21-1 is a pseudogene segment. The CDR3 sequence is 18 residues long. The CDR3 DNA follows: TGTGCCAGCAGCAACGGGACTAGCGGGAGGGCCGGTACAGATACGCAGTATTTT. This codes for CASSNGTSGRAGTDTQYF.

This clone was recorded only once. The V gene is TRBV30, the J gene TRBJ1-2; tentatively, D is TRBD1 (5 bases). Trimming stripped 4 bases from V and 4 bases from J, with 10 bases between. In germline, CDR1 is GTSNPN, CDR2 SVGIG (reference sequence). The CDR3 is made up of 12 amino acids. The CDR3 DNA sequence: TGTGCCTGGACAGGGTCTCCCTATGGCTACACCTTC. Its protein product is CAWTGSPYGYTF.

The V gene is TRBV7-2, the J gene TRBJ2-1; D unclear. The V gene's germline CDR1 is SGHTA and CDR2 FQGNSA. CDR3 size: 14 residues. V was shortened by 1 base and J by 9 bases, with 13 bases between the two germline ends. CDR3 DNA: TGTGCCAGCAGCTTAGGGACCGCTTATAGTGAGCAGTTCTTC. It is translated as CASSLGTAYSEQFF.

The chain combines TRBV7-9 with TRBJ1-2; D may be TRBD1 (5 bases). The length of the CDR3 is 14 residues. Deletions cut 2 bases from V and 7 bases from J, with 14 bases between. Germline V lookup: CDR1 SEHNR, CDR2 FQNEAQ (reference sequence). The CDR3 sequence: CASSLRQGGGGYTF. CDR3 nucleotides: TGTGCCAGCAGCTTACGGCAGGGAGGAGGTGGCTACACCTTC.

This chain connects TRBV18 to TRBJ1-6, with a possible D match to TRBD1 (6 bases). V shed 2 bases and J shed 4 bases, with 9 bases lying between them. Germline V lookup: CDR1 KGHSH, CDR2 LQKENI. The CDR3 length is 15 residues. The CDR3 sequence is CASSPMDSYNSPLHF. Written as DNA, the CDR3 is TGTGCCAGCTCACCAATGGACAGTTATAATTCACCCCTCCACTTT. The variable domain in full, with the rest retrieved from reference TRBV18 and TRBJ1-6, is NAGVMQNPRHLVRRRGQEARLRCSPMKGHSHVYWYRQLPEEGLKFMVYLQKENIIDESGMPKERFSAEFPKEGPSILRIQQVVRGDSAAYFCASSPMDSYNSPLHFGNGTRLTVT.

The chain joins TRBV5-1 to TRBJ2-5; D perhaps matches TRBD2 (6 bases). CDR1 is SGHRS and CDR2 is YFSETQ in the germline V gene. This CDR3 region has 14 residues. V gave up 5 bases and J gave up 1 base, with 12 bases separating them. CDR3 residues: CASSPLGGQETQYF. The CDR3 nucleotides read TGCGCCAGCAGTCCTCTGGGGGGCCAAGAGACCCAGTACTTC.

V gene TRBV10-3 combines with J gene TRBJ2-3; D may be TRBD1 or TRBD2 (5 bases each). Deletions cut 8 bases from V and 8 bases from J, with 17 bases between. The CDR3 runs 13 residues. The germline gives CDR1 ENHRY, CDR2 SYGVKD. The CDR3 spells CAISRETLGTQYF. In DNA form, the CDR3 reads TGTGCCATCTCCAGGGAGACCTTAGGTACGCAGTATTTT.

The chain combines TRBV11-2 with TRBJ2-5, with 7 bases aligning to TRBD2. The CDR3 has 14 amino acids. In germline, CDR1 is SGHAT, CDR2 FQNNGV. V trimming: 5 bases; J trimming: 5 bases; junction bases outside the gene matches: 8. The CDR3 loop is CASSTRTSLETQYF. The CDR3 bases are TGTGCCAGCAGCACTCGGACTAGTCTGGAGACCCAGTACTTC.